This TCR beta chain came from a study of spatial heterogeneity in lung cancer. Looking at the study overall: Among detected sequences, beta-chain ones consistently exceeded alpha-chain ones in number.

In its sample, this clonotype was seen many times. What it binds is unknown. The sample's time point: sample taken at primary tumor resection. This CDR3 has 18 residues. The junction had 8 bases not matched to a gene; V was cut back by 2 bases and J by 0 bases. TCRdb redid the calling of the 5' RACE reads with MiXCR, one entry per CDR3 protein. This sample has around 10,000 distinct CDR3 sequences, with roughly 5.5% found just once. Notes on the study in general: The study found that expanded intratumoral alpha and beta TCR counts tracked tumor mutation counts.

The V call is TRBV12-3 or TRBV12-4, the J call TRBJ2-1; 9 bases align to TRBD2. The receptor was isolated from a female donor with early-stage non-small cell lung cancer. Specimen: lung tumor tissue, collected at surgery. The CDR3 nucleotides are TGTGCCAGCAGTTTATGGGGTAGCGGGAGAGGCTCCTACAATGAGCAGTTCTTC. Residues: CASSLWGSGRGSYNEQFF.